This TCR beta chain was sequenced in a study of blood T cell repertoires in COVID-19. Study-level information: PBMCs, B-cell-depleted T cells, or T cells provided the cDNA or gDNA that made up the material.

Sequenced by immunoSEQ multiplex PCR; TCRdb stores in-frame clones only, minus some. Of over 65,000 clones listed, around 80% are singletons. Trimming took off 6 bases at V and 12 bases at J, with 12 bases between the two ends. The germline V gene encodes CDR1 MNHEY and CDR2 SMNVEV (reference sequence). The CDR3 spans 12 residues. The chain has TRBV27 and TRBJ1-6; D is possibly TRBD1 (5 bases). This TCR was recovered from a human donor in a cohort sampled during active COVID-19. Sequencing used peripheral blood. As DNA, the CDR3 is TGTGCCAGCAGGGATTCGGGGGGACCCCTCCACTTT. Translated: CASRDSGGPLHF.